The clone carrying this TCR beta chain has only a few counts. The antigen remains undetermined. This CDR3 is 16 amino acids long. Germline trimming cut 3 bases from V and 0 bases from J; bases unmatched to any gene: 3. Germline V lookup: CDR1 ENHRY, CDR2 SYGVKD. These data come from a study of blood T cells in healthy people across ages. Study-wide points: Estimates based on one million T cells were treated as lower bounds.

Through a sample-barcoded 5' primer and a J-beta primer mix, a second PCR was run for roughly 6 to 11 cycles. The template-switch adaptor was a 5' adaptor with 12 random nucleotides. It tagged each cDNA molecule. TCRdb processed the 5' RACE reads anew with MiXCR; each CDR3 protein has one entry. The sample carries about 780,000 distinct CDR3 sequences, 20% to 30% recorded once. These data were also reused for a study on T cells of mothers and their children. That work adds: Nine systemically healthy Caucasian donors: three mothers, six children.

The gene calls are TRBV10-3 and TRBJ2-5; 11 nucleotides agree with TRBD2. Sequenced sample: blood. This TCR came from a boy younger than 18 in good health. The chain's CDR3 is CAISDSGGEYQETQYF. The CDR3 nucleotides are TGTGCCATCAGTGATAGCGGGGGGGAGTACCAAGAGACCCAGTACTTC.